This T cell receptor (beta chain) was retrieved from a study of high-grade serous ovarian cancer treatment subgroups. The overall study: Samples averaged 14,192 reads and some 7,500 unique TCR beta rearrangements.

Tumor samples were obtained before definitive surgery or chemotherapy. With 4 bases clipped from V and 6 bases from J, the junction kept 4 bases outside the gene matches. This CDR3 is built from 14 residues. Germline V gives CDR1 MNHNS, CDR2 SASEGT. Study-wide findings and caveats: Repertoire analysis covered CDR3 alone, not CDR1 or CDR2. Same-patient tumor repertoires overlapped at roughly 0.1 to 0.85; different patients barely overlapped. Spatial context was lost because tumors were sequenced in bulk.

Produced via immunoSEQ multiplex PCR; TCRdb's table is partial and in-frame only. The repertoire has 30,000 to 40,000 clones, 79% of them found once; the top ten carry less than 4%. About this clone itself: The target antigen is unknown.

V is TRBV6-1 and J is TRBJ2-1; the match to TRBD2 covers 9 bases. This TCR was sampled from a human donor with high-grade serous ovarian cancer. The sample was tumor tissue. The CDR3 reads CASSALAGINEQFF. DNA of the CDR3: TGTGCCAGCAGTGCGCTAGCGGGAATCAATGAGCAGTTCTTC.